This TCR beta chain was sequenced during a study of blood T cell repertoires in COVID-19. For the study at large: Sites across the United States, Italy and Spain contributed samples from acute and convalescent COVID-19. PBMCs, B-cell-depleted T cells, or T cells provided the cDNA or gDNA that made up the material.

Authors' data handling: Reference gene primer amplification gave nucleated cell count estimates. Data came from immunoSEQ multiplex PCR; TCRdb stores just in-frame clones and leaves some out. The DNA gave D and trimming, while V, J and clone size come from that table. The sample has fewer than 200,000 clones, roughly 76% seen once; the top ten hold 9.5% to 12%. In Seattle, patients joined the study during active infection and were tracked longitudinally. Sequenced input: peripheral blood. This clonotype was sampled from a middle-aged woman with COVID-19, enrolled during active disease.

CDR3 DNA sequence: TGTGCCAGCAGCCAGGGGACTAGCGTAACCGGGGAGCTGTTTTTT. Encoded protein: CASSQGTSVTGELFF. The chain has TRBV5-6 and TRBJ2-2; TRBD2 agrees at 10 bases. Germline lookup yields CDR1 SGHDT and CDR2 YYEEEE. The junction had 5 bases not matched to a gene; V was cut back by 4 bases and J by 5 bases. The CDR3 is made up of 15 amino acids.